The sequence of this T cell receptor beta chain was determined in a study of Graves' ophthalmopathy and Graves' hyperthyroidism. Points from the study as a whole: It was with around 67% sensitivity and approximately 75% specificity that the model predicted ophthalmopathy progression. A model of 13 signatures distinguished ophthalmopathy from stable hyperthyroidism at around 90% sensitivity and 81.08% specificity.

In donors with ophthalmopathy, activity was moderate-to-severe, with CAS ≥3, NOSPECS ≥4 and duration under 3 months. This clonotype was seen many times. The antigen is undetermined. Amplified material comprised TCR beta CDR3 regions derived from RNA transcripts. First-round RT-PCR with HTBI primers preceded a second-round multiplex PCR. TCRdb reprocessed the multiplex PCR reads via MiXCR and lists one record per CDR3 protein. The sample has 150,000 to 200,000 distinct CDR3 sequences, roughly two fifths seen once. The CDR3 length is 16 residues. Trimming removed 3 bases from V and 0 bases from J; junction bases left unmatched: 4. Germline V gene lookup returns CDR1 SGHTA and CDR2 FQGNSA.

Sequencing was done on a sample of peripheral blood. This TCR derives from a man aged 25-45 years with Graves' ophthalmopathy. The rearrangement joins TRBV7-2 to TRBJ2-4; 8 positions agree with TRBD2. The CDR3 nucleotides are TGTGCCAGCAGCTTTAGCGGGACCCTAGCCAAAAACATTCAGTACTTC. As protein: CASSFSGTLAKNIQYF.